This entry features one T cell receptor (beta chain) sequence. Its target is not known. The table came from immunoSEQ multiplex PCR; TCRdb's copy has only in-frame clones and leaves some out. The sample includes approximately 140,000 clones, 80% to 95% of them seen just once. The germline gives CDR1 MNHEY, CDR2 SMNVEV (reference sequence). Trimming removed 6 bases at V and 3 bases at J, with 17 bases between. The CDR3 extends over 15 amino acids. The source of the sample is a study of T cell responses to AZD1222 COVID-19 vaccine. Study-wide results and caveats: The donor group comprised mostly white British people and more females; the analysis possibly underestimated clonal diversity. With two AZD1222 doses given, Spike-specific TCR breadth and depth both rose.

The sequence came from an adult in good health. Material: peripheral blood, obtained on day 0 of AZD1222 vaccination. The chain uses TRBV27 and TRBJ1-1; no clear D. The CDR3 coding sequence is TGTGCCAGCAGCGAGGGAGAGCCATATGACACTGAAGCTTTCTTT. Its protein product is CASSEGEPYDTEAFF.